In this sample, the clone carrying this T cell receptor beta chain turned up a few times. The data were taken from a study of blood T cell repertoires in COVID-19. Sequencing was performed with immunoSEQ multiplex PCR; in TCRdb, only in-frame clones are kept and a portion is missing. This sample has more than 150,000 clones, with about 82% found just once. CDR3 length equals 16 residues. From germline, CDR1 is MNHNY and CDR2 SVGAGI (reference sequence). Trimming took off 2 bases at V and 1 base at J, with 14 bases between the two ends. The clonotype was recovered from a young woman with acute or convalescent COVID-19. The chain combines TRBV6-6 with TRBJ1-1; D is perhaps TRBD1 (5 bases). The sequenced sample was peripheral blood. The CDR3 DNA follows: TGTGCCAGCAGTTACATCAGGGAAGGGCGGAACACTGAAGCTTTCTTT. It encodes CASSYIREGRNTEAFF.